In its sample, the clone carrying this TCR beta chain was seen many times. Its cognate antigen is unknown. These data come from a study of regulatory T cells in long-lasting Graves disease. According to the study, TCR beta libraries were built with iRepertoire HTBI primers and CDR3-region Arm-PCR. TCRdb independently ran MiXCR on the multiplex PCR reads; one entry per CDR3 protein. The profile covers 440,000 or so distinct CDR3 sequences, with around 17% appearing a single time and around a tenth taken by the ten largest. Germline V CDR1 and CDR2: DFQATT, SNEGSKA (reference sequence). Trimming removed 1 base from V and 0 bases from J, with 10 bases in between. CDR3 length equals 15 residues. Regarding time point: newly diagnosed GD, antithyroid drugs for less than 3 months. Extracted PBMC RNA gave rise to the TCR library. Study-wide points: Persistent disease exhibited a predilection for TRBV28, TRBJ1-2 and TRBJ2-5. Sharing of public clonotypes was greater in persistent patients (over 2,500) than in new patients (966).

These same records also appear under a second study, on T cells in Graves' hyperthyroidism and ophthalmopathy.

The V call is TRBV20-1, the J call TRBJ2-1, with no clear D. This clonotype was sampled from a woman in her twenties or thirties with Graves disease. The sequencing used peripheral blood mononuclear cells (PBMCs), collected at new diagnosis, from a patient treated with antithyroid drugs. CDR3 bases: TGCAGTGCTAGAGTGACTGTTAGCTCCTACAATGAGCAGTTCTTC. It codes for CSARVTVSSYNEQFF.